The next 24 T cell receptor beta chains were all read from a single sample in a study of cytomegalovirus exposure and HLA in healthy donors. 13 Jbeta primers and 60 Vbeta primers were used for the PCR. Method: immunoSEQ multiplex PCR; TCRdb's copy keeps in-frame clones and lacks some. This sample has 160,000 or so clones, with roughly 80% found just once. The sequencing input was PBMCs. The receptors originated from a man aged 50-60 years in good health and CMV-seropositive.

The chain uses TRBV7-6 and TRBJ1-1; no clear D. Trimming took 1 base from V and 11 from J, leaving 17 bases between them. CDR3 length: 14 residues. Germline loops: CDR1 SGHVS, CDR2 FNYEAQ. The CDR3 sequence is CASSLGDITPAAFF. The CDR3 DNA follows: TGTGCCAGCAGCTTAGGAGACATTACCCCTGCGGCTTTCTTT.

J is TRBJ1-1 and V is TRBV9, with D unresolved. The CDR3 consists of 14 residues. Trimming removed 2 bases from V and 5 bases from J, with 13 bases in between. Germline V gives CDR1 SGDLS, CDR2 YYNGEE. CDR3 loop: CASSVEGTRTEAFF. In DNA form, the CDR3 reads TGTGCCAGCAGCGTGGAGGGAACGAGGACTGAAGCTTTCTTT.

The chain uses TRBV10-1 and TRBJ1-6; D is unresolved. CDR3 length: 13 amino acids. The germline V gene has CDR1 WNHNN and CDR2 SYGVQD (reference sequence). Trimming removed 1 base at V and 7 bases at J, with 5 bases between. CDR3 loop: CASSEFGNSPLHF. CDR3 bases: TGCGCCAGCAGTGAGTTCGGGAATTCACCCCTCCACTTT.

This sequence joins TRBV5-4 and TRBJ2-7; possibly TRBD1 for D (6 bases). The V end was cut by 4 bases, the J end by 6 bases, with 17 bases between. The CDR3 length is 14 residues. Looked up from germline, CDR1 is SGHNT and CDR2 is YYREEE (reference sequence). The CDR3 DNA reads as TGTGCCAGCAGCGGAACAGGGATTTCGCGCGAGCAGTACTTC. Amino acid sequence: CASSGTGISREQYF.

The chain combines TRBV5-1 with TRBJ1-4; 8 nucleotides line up with TRBD1. The CDR3 runs to 17 residues. Germline V lookup: CDR1 SGHRS, CDR2 YFSETQ. The ends lost 0 bases at V and 7 bases at J; junction bases unmatched: 11. DNA for the CDR3: TGCGCCAGCAGCTTGGGGCTGGGGCAGGGGGCTTCTGAAAAACTGTTTTTT. Its translation: CASSLGLGQGASEKLFF.

This clone was seen only a few times. The chain couples TRBV4-2 to TRBJ2-3; D remains ambiguous. The CDR3 contains 15 residues. The germline V and J ends were trimmed by 1 base and 1 base, with 9 bases remaining between them. Germline assignment: CDR1 LGHNA and CDR2 YNFKEQ. This chain's CDR3 is CASSQVSQGTDTQYF. The CDR3 nucleotides read TGTGCCAGCAGCCAAGTTTCGCAGGGCACAGATACGCAGTATTTT.

This chain links TRBV7-2 with TRBJ1-2, with TRBD1 matching 9 bases. V was pared by 5 bases and J by 6 bases, with 4 bases of the junction left unmatched. Germline loops: CDR1 SGHTA, CDR2 FQGNSA. The CDR3 contains 13 residues. The CDR3 protein is CASSTGQGNGYTF. CDR3 DNA sequence: TGTGCCAGCAGCACCGGACAGGGGAATGGCTACACCTTC.

The CDR3 region is CASSGQGNSPLHF. In DNA form, the CDR3 reads TGTGCCAGCAGCGGACAGGGTAATTCACCCCTCCACTTT. The J gene is TRBJ1-6, the V gene TRBV7-9; 8 bases map to TRBD1. The CDR3 runs to 13 residues. With V trimmed by 5 bases and J by 6 bases, 0 bases remained unmatched. Germline CDR1 is SEHNR and CDR2 is FQNEAQ (reference sequence).

The chain is built from TRBV14 and TRBJ2-3, with TRBD1 as a possible D gene (6 bases). Trimming took 1 base from V and 1 from J, leaving 6 bases between them. The length of the CDR3 is 14 residues. Germline V gene data show CDR1 as SGHDN and CDR2 as FVKESK. In DNA, the CDR3 is TGTGCCAGCAGCCAAGGACAGGGCACAGATACGCAGTATTTT. Amino acid sequence: CASSQGQGTDTQYF.

In its sample, this clone was seen a few times. This rearrangement joins TRBV2 to TRBJ1-6, with D unclear. This CDR3 comprises 13 residues. Germline-derived CDR1 and CDR2 are SNHLY and FYNNEI. Trimming took 9 bases from V and 6 from J, leaving 12 bases between them. The CDR3 DNA sequence: TGTGCCAGTCGAGGGAGCGGTAATTCACCCCTCCACTTT. It yields the protein CASRGSGNSPLHF. The entire variable domain, with the rest obtained from reference TRBV2 and TRBJ1-6, is as follows: EPEVTQTPSHQVTQMGQEVILRCVPISNHLYFYWYRQILGQKVEFLVSFYNNEISEKSEIFDDQFSVERPDGSNFTLKIRSTKLEDSAMYFCASRGSGNSPLHFGNGTRLTVT.

This clone appeared once. The chain uses TRBV19 and TRBJ1-1; possible D gene TRBD1, 6 bases. The CDR3 consists of 16 residues. CDR1 is LNHDA and CDR2 is SQIVND in the germline V gene (reference sequence). Trimming stripped 6 bases from V and 5 bases from J, with 22 bases between. CDR3 residues: CASSTGSGVGTTEAFF. For the CDR3, the DNA is TGTGCCAGTAGCACAGGGTCCGGGGTCGGGACAACTGAAGCTTTCTTT. Looking up the rest from reference TRBV19 and TRBJ1-1 gives the full variable domain: DGGITQSPKYLFRKEGQNVTLSCEQNLNHDAMYWYRQDPGQGLRLIYYSQIVNDFQKGDIAEGYSVSREKKESFPLTVTSAQKNPTAFYLCASSTGSGVGTTEAFFGQGTRLTVV.

The chain joins TRBV9 to TRBJ1-6; perhaps TRBD1 as D (6 bases). V was clipped by 0 bases and J by 10 bases, with 17 bases between them. This CDR3 region has 16 residues. The germline V gene has CDR1 SGDLS and CDR2 YYNGEE. The CDR3 protein is CASSVDPGSGVSPLHF. As DNA, the CDR3 is TGTGCCAGCAGCGTAGATCCAGGGTCAGGGGTCTCACCCCTCCACTTT. Using reference TRBV9 and TRBJ1-6 for the parts outside the CDR3, the full variable domain is DSGVTQTPKHLITATGQRVTLRCSPRSGDLSVYWYQQSLDQGLQFLIQYYNGEERAKGNILERFSAQQFPDLHSELNLSSLELGDSALYFCASSVDPGSGVSPLHFGNGTRLTVT.

This rearrangement joins TRBV30 to TRBJ1-2; D gene unclear. V was trimmed by 1 base and J by 8 bases, leaving 11 bases between them. The CDR3 runs 12 residues. The V gene's germline CDR1 is GTSNPN and CDR2 SVGIG (reference sequence). The CDR3 bases are TGTGCCTGGAGTGAACGGAGAAAAGGCTACACCTTC. Translating gives CAWSERRKGYTF.

The chain uses TRBV6-6 and TRBJ1-3; TRBD1 is a possible D gene (5 bases). Looked up from germline, CDR1 is MNHNY and CDR2 is SVGAGI (reference sequence). CDR3 size: 16 residues. Trimming removed 6 bases from V and 0 bases from J, with 15 bases in between. CDR3 DNA: TGTGCCAGCAGCCATGACAACAGGTACTCTGGAAACACCATATATTTT. The encoded protein is CASSHDNRYSGNTIYF.

The genes are TRBV7-9 and TRBJ2-7; perhaps TRBD1 as D (7 bases). The V gene's germline CDR1 is SEHNR and CDR2 FQNEAQ (reference sequence). V lost 5 bases to trimming and J lost 4 bases, with 18 bases between them. The CDR3 extends over 15 amino acids. The CDR3 sequence is CASSGGTAGMYEQYF. The CDR3 nucleotides read TGTGCCAGCAGCGGCGGGACAGCGGGCATGTACGAGCAGTACTTC.

The J gene is TRBJ2-2, the V gene TRBV4-3; 8 nucleotides align to TRBD2. The ends lost 0 bases at V and 4 bases at J; junction bases unmatched: 7. In germline, CDR1 is LGHNA, CDR2 YSLEER. The CDR3 is 17 residues long. The CDR3 coding sequence is TGCGCCAGCAGCCAAGATTTAGGGCTAGCGGGCACCGGGGAGCTGTTTTTT. Translating gives CASSQDLGLAGTGELFF.

This chain uses TRBV7-9 with TRBJ1-5; a weak D match, TRBD1 (6 bases). Deletions cut 3 bases from V and 2 bases from J, with 14 bases between. CDR1 SEHNR and CDR2 FQNEAQ come from the germline V gene (reference sequence). The CDR3 extends over 16 amino acids. CDR3 DNA sequence: TGTGCCAGCAGCTTGGGGGACATTGGGGGCAATCAGCCCCAGCATTTT. Its protein product is CASSLGDIGGNQPQHF.

This clone was found once. The genes are TRBV30 and TRBJ2-7; D call uncertain. The CDR3 contains 8 residues. V lost 8 bases and J 5 bases, leaving 4 bases between the germline ends. From germline, CDR1 is GTSNPN and CDR2 SVGIG (reference sequence). CDR3 in DNA: TGTGCCCTAAACGAGCAGTACTTC. Translating it yields CALNEQYF.

The sample holds one count of this clone. The chain carries TRBV5-4 and TRBJ2-7; 9 nucleotides align to TRBD2. V shed 3 bases and J 1 base; nucleotides not matched to a gene: 8. The CDR3 covers 16 residues. Germline V gene lookup returns CDR1 SGHNT and CDR2 YYREEE (reference sequence). CDR3 bases: TGTGCCAGCAGCTCGAGGACTAGCGTGAGGTCCTACGAGCAGTACTTC. As protein: CASSSRTSVRSYEQYF.

This clone turned up a few times. V usage is TRBV10-1 and J usage is TRBJ2-1; TRBD1 is a possible D gene (5 bases). Per the germline V gene, CDR1 is WNHNN and CDR2 is SYGVQD (reference sequence). The CDR3 is 12 amino acids. Deletions cut 3 bases from V and 9 bases from J, with 9 bases between. The CDR3 DNA sequence: TGCGCCAGCAGTGAAGGGCAGGGTGAGCAGTTCTTC. Translation gives CASSEGQGEQFF.

J is TRBJ1-5 and V is TRBV19; maybe TRBD1 (5 bases). Germline assignment: CDR1 LNHDA and CDR2 SQIVND (reference sequence). Between the trimmed V and J ends, which lost 6 bases and 2 bases, there was a span of 14 bases. CDR3 size: 15 residues. The CDR3 nucleotides read TGTGCCAGTAGCTGGGGGGTGGGCGGCAATCAGCCCCAGCATTTT. Translated, it gives CASSWGVGGNQPQHF.

The V call is TRBV6-5, the J call TRBJ2-4, with D possibly being TRBD1 (7 bases). The germline V and J ends were trimmed by 8 bases and 7 bases, with 21 bases remaining between them. The CDR3 runs 15 residues. Germline values: CDR1 MNHEY, CDR2 SVGAGI. Written as DNA, the CDR3 is TGTGCCAGCCAGCCCCGGTTTCAGGGGGGCAACATTCAGTACTTC. Its protein is CASQPRFQGGNIQYF.

This rearrangement joins TRBV6-6 to TRBJ1-5, with D possibly TRBD1 on 5 matching bases. CDR3 length: 13 amino acids. Trimming shortened V by 6 bases and J by 9 bases, and 15 bases separated the two germline ends. Germline CDR1 MNHNY, CDR2 SVGAGI (reference sequence). CDR3: CASSLQQGMPQHF. The CDR3 bases are TGTGCCAGCAGCCTACAGCAGGGAATGCCCCAGCATTTT.

V usage is TRBV5-4 and J usage is TRBJ1-2; D is possibly TRBD1 (6 bases). CDR1 is SGHNT, CDR2 YYREEE, per germline (reference sequence). The CDR3 length is 13 residues. V was cut by 2 bases and J by 4 bases, with 9 bases left in between. The chain's CDR3 is CASSLIGGYGYTF. The CDR3 nucleotides read TGTGCCAGCAGCTTAATAGGGGGCTATGGCTACACCTTC.